These T cell receptor beta chains were read from a single sample in a study of cytomegalovirus exposure and HLA in healthy donors. TCRdb's table, derived via immunoSEQ multiplex PCR, lists solely in-frame clones and lacks some. This sample's clone table lists approximately 190,000 clones. The sequencing input was PBMCs. These receptors were collected from a man aged 25 to 40 in good health and CMV-seronegative. Both conserved end residues are part of each CDR3. D genes are given only for firm matches.

V gene: TRBV7-9
D gene: .
J gene: TRBJ1-2
CDR3 protein: CASSLVPGTSAGYTF
CDR3 DNA: TGTGCCAGCAGCTTAGTCCCGGGAACGTCCGCCGGCTACACCTTC

V gene: TRBV10-3
D gene: TRBD1
J gene: TRBJ1-2
CDR3 protein: CAISESGRTGGTNYGYTF
CDR3 DNA: TGTGCCATCAGTGAGTCAGGCCGGACAGGGGGAACAAACTATGGCTACACCTTC

V gene: TRBV5-1
D gene: .
J gene: TRBJ2-7
CDR3 protein: CASSLVPTEAYEQYF
CDR3 DNA: TGCGCCAGCAGCTTGGTTCCGACAGAGGCCTACGAGCAGTACTTC

V gene: TRBV19
D gene: TRBD1
J gene: TRBJ2-6
CDR3 protein: CASSTTGAGANVLTF
CDR3 DNA: TGTGCCAGTAGTACGACAGGGGCTGGGGCCAACGTCCTGACTTTC

V gene: TRBV7-3
D gene: TRBD2
J gene: TRBJ2-3
CDR3 protein: CASSPHPRGGVRMGTQYF
CDR3 DNA: TGTGCCAGCAGTCCTCATCCCCGGGGGGGTGTGAGGATGGGTACGCAGTATTTT

V gene: TRBV28
D gene: .
J gene: TRBJ2-7
CDR3 protein: CASSLEQGPYEQYF
CDR3 DNA: TGTGCCAGCAGTTTAGAACAGGGCCCCTACGAGCAGTACTTC

V gene: TRBV29-1
D gene: TRBD2
J gene: TRBJ2-1
CDR3 protein: CSVAGAGTSTYNEQFF
CDR3 DNA: TGCAGCGTTGCGGGGGCCGGGACTAGCACCTACAATGAGCAGTTCTTC

V gene: TRBV18
D gene: .
J gene: TRBJ2-2
CDR3 protein: CASSLLELALTGELFF
CDR3 DNA: TGTGCCAGCTCCCTTTTGGAGCTAGCTCTCACCGGGGAGCTGTTTTTT

V gene: TRBV28
D gene: TRBD1
J gene: TRBJ2-7
CDR3 protein: CASTRGGDRVPEQYF
CDR3 DNA: TGTGCCAGCACCCGTGGTGGGGACAGGGTTCCCGAGCAGTACTTC

V gene: TRBV9
D gene: TRBD2
J gene: TRBJ2-1
CDR3 protein: CASSLGGLAGGREQFF
CDR3 DNA: TGTGCCAGCAGCCTCGGAGGGCTAGCGGGGGGTCGGGAGCAGTTCTTC

V gene: TRBV5-6
D gene: TRBD1
J gene: TRBJ1-5
CDR3 protein: CASSEPGQGGNQPQHF
CDR3 DNA: TGTGCCAGCAGCGAGCCGGGACAGGGGGGCAATCAGCCCCAGCATTTT

V gene: TRBV7-9
D gene: TRBD2
J gene: TRBJ2-3
CDR3 protein: CASSLGDYIPKVSDTQYF
CDR3 DNA: TGTGCCAGCAGCTTAGGGGACTATATTCCAAAGGTCTCAGATACGCAGTATTTT

V gene: TRBV5-1
D gene: .
J gene: TRBJ1-5
CDR3 protein: CASSPGGGGNQPQHF
CDR3 DNA: TGCGCCAGCAGCCCGGGAGGAGGGGGCAATCAGCCCCAGCATTTT

V gene: TRBV5-4
D gene: .
J gene: TRBJ1-3
CDR3 protein: CASSSGNWGSGNTIYF
CDR3 DNA: TGTGCCAGCAGCTCGGGGAATTGGGGTTCAGGAAACACCATATATTTT

V gene: TRBV7-8
D gene: .
J gene: TRBJ1-1
CDR3 protein: CASSLEGRTEAFF
CDR3 DNA: TGTGCCAGCAGCTTGGAGGGCCGCACTGAAGCTTTCTTT

V gene: TRBV9
D gene: .
J gene: TRBJ2-1
CDR3 protein: CASSLSGEQFF
CDR3 DNA: TGTGCCAGCAGCCTAAGCGGTGAGCAGTTCTTC

V gene: TRBV4-2
D gene: TRBD1
J gene: TRBJ1-1
CDR3 protein: CASSPRGGQGLNTEAFF
CDR3 DNA: TGTGCCAGCAGCCCGAGGGGGGGACAGGGATTGAACACTGAAGCTTTCTTT

V gene: TRBV9
D gene: .
J gene: TRBJ2-1
CDR3 protein: CASSASYNEQFF
CDR3 DNA: TGTGCCAGCAGCGCCTCGTACAATGAGCAGTTCTTC

V gene: TRBV5-1
D gene: TRBD1
J gene: TRBJ1-2
CDR3 protein: CASRPGRDRGDVGGYTF
CDR3 DNA: TGCGCCAGCAGACCCGGACGGGACAGGGGGGATGTTGGTGGCTACACCTTC

V gene: TRBV5-1
D gene: TRBD2
J gene: TRBJ2-2
CDR3 protein: CASSLVGLAGYTGELFF
CDR3 DNA: TGCGCCAGCAGCTTGGTGGGACTAGCGGGTTATACCGGGGAGCTGTTTTTT

V gene: TRBV7-9
D gene: TRBD1
J gene: TRBJ1-3
CDR3 protein: CASSSHGQGAQTGNTIYF
CDR3 DNA: TGTGCCAGCAGCTCTCATGGACAGGGGGCGCAGACTGGAAACACCATATATTTT

V gene: TRBV9
D gene: .
J gene: TRBJ2-5
CDR3 protein: CASSTRPSDQETQYF
CDR3 DNA: TGTGCCAGCAGCACCAGACCTAGCGACCAAGAGACCCAGTACTTC

V gene: TRBV10-1
D gene: .
J gene: TRBJ2-1
CDR3 protein: CASSDAGQLGNEQFF
CDR3 DNA: TGCGCCAGCAGTGATGCGGGACAGCTTGGCAATGAGCAGTTCTTC